This T cell receptor (beta chain) stems from a study of cytomegalovirus exposure and HLA in healthy donors. Germline CDR1 MNHNS, CDR2 SASEGT. CDR3 length equals 14 residues. V dropped 1 base and J dropped 4; count of bases not matched to a gene: 3. The PCR used 60 Vbeta and 13 Jbeta primers. Assay used: immunoSEQ multiplex PCR; TCRdb lists only in-frame clones, some missing. The sample lists 180,000 or so clones; roughly 80% were seen once. This chain uses TRBV6-1 with TRBJ1-2, with TRBD1 matching 7 bases. The sequenced sample was PBMCs. The receptor comes from a woman aged 45-60 years in good health and CMV-seropositive. CDR3 DNA: TGTGCCAGCAGTGAAGGTGGGACAGTCTATGGCTACACCTTC. It encodes CASSEGGTVYGYTF.